The 28 T cell receptor beta chains presented below share a single source sample, sequenced in a study of blood T cell repertoires in COVID-19. The protocol was immunoSEQ multiplex PCR, while the TCRdb copy is restricted to in-frame clones and leaves out a portion. The sample lists about 410,000 clones; approximately 90% were seen once. The sample consisted of peripheral blood. These receptors all come from a woman aged 25-40 years with active or convalescent COVID-19.

The V call is TRBV18, the J call TRBJ1-6, with 9 positions matching TRBD1. Unmatched junction bases numbered 8, after V lost 1 base and J lost 1 base. The germline CDR1 and CDR2 sequences are KGHSH and LQKENI. The CDR3 has 19 amino acids. The CDR3 region is CASSPQLQGARSYNSPLHF. CDR3 nucleotides: TGTGCCAGCTCACCACAACTACAGGGGGCCCGGTCCTATAATTCACCCCTCCACTTT.

The chain links TRBV30 to TRBJ2-1; perhaps TRBD1 as D (6 bases). V was cut by 7 bases and J by 8 bases, with 12 bases left in between. The CDR3 contains 11 residues. Germline CDR1 and CDR2: GTSNPN and SVGIG (reference sequence). DNA for the CDR3: TGTGCCTCCATGAGGGGGTATGAGCAGTTCTTC. Amino acids: CASMRGYEQFF.

V and J are TRBV11-3 and TRBJ2-5; TRBD2 is a possible D gene (5 bases). The CDR3 spans 14 residues. CDR1 SGHNT and CDR2 YENEEA come from the germline V gene. The V end was cut by 1 base, the J end by 5 bases, with 11 bases between. CDR3 region: CASSLAGEGETQYF. The CDR3 nucleotides read TGTGCCAGCAGCTTAGCCGGGGAAGGGGAGACCCAGTACTTC.

This clone was observed a single time. This chain joins TRBV19 and TRBJ1-4; D call uncertain. CDR1 LNHDA and CDR2 SQIVND come from the germline V gene (reference sequence). V was shortened by 3 bases and J by 8 bases, with 10 bases between the two germline ends. This CDR3 is 13 amino acids long. The CDR3 loop reads CASSIAGEEKLFF. In DNA, the CDR3 is TGTGCCAGTAGTATTGCGGGAGAGGAAAAACTGTTTTTT.

This clone was counted between two and nine times. The chain recombines TRBV18 with TRBJ2-7; TRBD1 is a possible D gene (6 bases). The CDR3 sequence is 14 residues long. V lost 5 bases and J lost 3, with 14 bases in between. Germline CDR1 and CDR2: KGHSH and LQKENI. CDR3 DNA: TGTGCCAGCTCATTCCAGGGGAGCGGCTACGAGCAGTACTTC. Translated, it gives CASSFQGSGYEQYF.

The chain carries TRBV24-1 and TRBJ1-4; 7 bases match TRBD1. This CDR3 has 16 amino acids. V dropped 4 bases and J dropped 7; count of bases not matched to a gene: 11. CDR1 is KGHDR and CDR2 is SFDVKD in the germline V gene. The CDR3: CATSEGRQGSGEKLFF. DNA for the CDR3: TGTGCCACCAGTGAAGGGCGACAGGGCTCCGGTGAAAAACTGTTTTTT.

The chain uses TRBV5-4 and TRBJ2-7; maybe TRBD2 (5 bases). CDR1 SGHNT and CDR2 YYREEE come from the germline V gene (reference sequence). The germline V and J ends were trimmed by 2 bases and 0 bases, with 9 bases remaining between them. This CDR3 spans 14 amino acids. CDR3 protein: CASSFGLSSYEQYF. CDR3 in DNA: TGTGCCAGCAGCTTCGGACTCTCCTCCTACGAGCAGTACTTC.

This clone came up once. The chain links TRBV7-8 to TRBJ2-7; possible D gene TRBD2, 6 bases. Germline CDR1 and CDR2: SGHVS and FQNEAQ. Trimming shortened V by 4 bases and J by 4 bases, and 14 bases separated the two germline ends. The length of the CDR3 is 14 residues. The CDR3, as DNA: TGTGCCAGCAGCTATAGCGGTTTAAGGTACGAGCAGTACTTC. This codes for CASSYSGLRYEQYF.

V gene TRBV29-1 combines with J gene TRBJ1-6; possibly TRBD1 for D (5 bases). The V gene's germline CDR1 is SQVTM and CDR2 ANQGSEA. V gave up 3 bases and J gave up 5 bases, with 8 bases separating them. The CDR3 has 13 amino acids. The CDR3 spells CSVDRGNNSPLHF. In DNA, the CDR3 is TGCAGCGTTGATAGGGGTAATAATTCACCCCTCCACTTT.

The V and J genes are TRBV18 and TRBJ1-1; possible D gene TRBD1, 5 bases. The V end was cut by 3 bases, the J end by 3 bases, with 14 bases between. This CDR3 region has 15 residues. Germline lookup yields CDR1 KGHSH and CDR2 LQKENI. In DNA, the CDR3 is TGTGCCAGCTCACCCGACCGGTGGGGGGACACTGAAGCTTTCTTT. It yields the protein CASSPDRWGDTEAFF.

The chain has TRBV5-8 and TRBJ2-5; perhaps TRBD2 as D (6 bases). The ends were cut back, 1 base at V and 1 base at J, with 14 bases in the middle. Germline loops: CDR1 SGHTS, CDR2 YDEGEE. The CDR3 has 16 amino acids. CDR3 bases: TGTGCCAGCAGCTTGCGAGTTTCTAGCGTCCAAGAGACCCAGTACTTC. Amino acids: CASSLRVSSVQETQYF. Full variable domain (missing parts from reference TRBV5-8 and TRBJ2-5): EAGVTQSPTHLIKTRGQQATLRCSPISGHTSVYWYQQALGLGLQFLLWYDEGEERNRGNFPPRFSGRQFPNYSSELNVNALELEDSALYLCASSLRVSSVQETQYFGPGTRLLVL.

This clone was observed a handful of times. The V gene is TRBV3-1 (or the pseudogene TRBV3-2), the J gene TRBJ1-2; D is unclear. CDR3 length equals 13 residues. V shed 1 base and J shed 4 bases, with 7 bases lying between them. Germline lookup yields CDR1 LGHDT and CDR2 YNNKEL (reference sequence). The CDR3 DNA sequence: TGTGCCAGCAGCCAAGTGGGCCGCTATGGCTACACCTTC. Residues: CASSQVGRYGYTF.

The CDR3 reads CASSIVGTGRDEQYF. CDR3 bases: TGTGCCAGTAGTATAGTAGGGACAGGGCGCGACGAGCAGTACTTC. The chain has TRBV19 and TRBJ2-7, with 9 bases fitting TRBD1. Per germline, CDR1 LNHDA and CDR2 SQIVND (reference sequence). There are 15 residues in the CDR3. With V trimmed by 1 base and J by 5 bases, 6 bases remained unmatched. Filled out from reference TRBV19 and TRBJ2-7, the complete variable domain reads DGGITQSPKYLFRKEGQNVTLSCEQNLNHDAMYWYRQDPGQGLRLIYYSQIVNDFQKGDIAEGYSVSREKKESFPLTVTSAQKNPTAFYLCASSIVGTGRDEQYFGPGTRLTVT.

This sequence joins TRBV5-1 and TRBJ1-1; the match to TRBD1 covers 9 bases. V gave up 3 bases and J gave up 3 bases; unmatched junction bases: 3. This CDR3 has 14 residues. Germline values: CDR1 SGHRS, CDR2 YFSETQ. CDR3 protein: CASSWTGEDTEAFF. CDR3 bases: TGCGCCAGCAGCTGGACAGGGGAGGACACTGAAGCTTTCTTT.

The V gene is TRBV4-1, the J gene TRBJ2-1, with 11 positions matching TRBD2. CDR1 MGHRA and CDR2 YSYEKL come from the germline V gene. V gave up 2 bases and J gave up 8 bases; unmatched junction bases: 5. This CDR3 comprises 15 residues. For the CDR3, the DNA is TGCGCCAGCAGCCAAACTAGCGGGAGAAGCGATGAGCAGTTCTTC. Translated: CASSQTSGRSDEQFF.

The V and J genes are TRBV19 and TRBJ1-5, with 7 bases aligning to TRBD1. The V gene's germline CDR1 is LNHDA and CDR2 SQIVND (reference sequence). The CDR3 has 18 amino acids. Unmatched junction bases numbered 15, after V lost 7 bases and J lost 0 bases. The CDR3 loop reads CASKSFGTAKNSNQPQHF. CDR3 nucleotides: TGTGCCAGTAAAAGTTTTGGGACAGCAAAGAATAGCAATCAGCCCCAGCATTTT.

This clone was seen a handful of times. The chain couples TRBV6-2 or TRBV6-3 to TRBJ2-3; 9 bases agree with TRBD1. Trimming cost V 6 bases and J 3 bases; bases outside gene matches: 10. This CDR3 contains 16 residues. The germline V gene has CDR1 MNHEY and CDR2 SVGEGT. CDR3 residues: CASSVTGGQRTDTQYF. The DNA of the CDR3 is TGTGCCAGCAGCGTAACAGGGGGCCAGAGGACAGATACGCAGTATTTT.

This clone was seen only a few times. This sequence joins TRBV18 and TRBJ1-4; 7 positions match TRBD1. Germline CDR1 reads KGHSH; CDR2 reads LQKENI. The CDR3 extends over 16 amino acids. V trimming: 2 bases; J trimming: 4 bases; junction bases outside the gene matches: 7. Here the CDR3 reads CASSPKSGTVNEKLFF. DNA for the CDR3: TGTGCCAGCTCACCAAAATCCGGGACAGTTAATGAAAAACTGTTTTTT.

The chain combines TRBV7-9 with TRBJ1-2, with 7 bases that match TRBD1. Germline trimming cut 4 bases from V and 4 bases from J; bases unmatched to any gene: 3. The CDR3 covers 13 residues. Germline V gives CDR1 SEHNR, CDR2 FQNEAQ (reference sequence). The CDR3 here is CASSSTGFYGYTF. CDR3 nucleotide sequence: TGTGCCAGCAGCTCGACAGGGTTCTATGGCTACACCTTC.

J is TRBJ1-2 and V is TRBV6-5; D possibly corresponds to TRBD1 (5 bases). The germline V gene has CDR1 MNHEY and CDR2 SVGAGI. CDR3 length equals 14 residues. V was cut by 6 bases and J by 2 bases, with 13 bases left in between. The CDR3 DNA reads as TGTGCCAGCAGGATGATACAGGCGAACTATGGCTACACCTTC. It codes for CASRMIQANYGYTF.

V usage is TRBV7-8 and J usage is TRBJ1-2; 11 nucleotides match TRBD1. The CDR3 spans 14 residues. V shed 1 base, J shed 11 bases, and the junction held 6 bases outside the gene matches. The germline V gene encodes CDR1 SGHVS and CDR2 FQNEAQ. The CDR3 reads CASSLGGQGERYTF. As DNA, the CDR3 is TGTGCCAGCAGCTTAGGGGGACAGGGGGAGAGGTACACCTTC.

This chain uses TRBV15 with TRBJ2-7; 8 positions match TRBD1. Germline V lookup: CDR1 LNHNV, CDR2 YYDKDF (reference sequence). The CDR3 sequence is 15 residues long. Trimming removed 1 base from V and 3 bases from J; junction bases left unmatched: 5. CDR3 loop: CATSRGQGLGYEQYF. In nucleotides, the CDR3 is TGTGCCACCAGCAGAGGACAGGGGCTCGGCTACGAGCAGTACTTC.

The gene calls are TRBV5-1 and TRBJ2-1; the D gene is possibly TRBD2 (5 bases). The V and J ends lost 0 bases and 7 bases respectively, with 11 bases between them. CDR1 and CDR2 from the germline V gene are SGHRS and YFSETQ. This CDR3 is built from 14 residues. CDR3 bases: TGCGCCAGCAGCTTGGTGGGAGTGGGTAATGAGCAGTTCTTC. This translates into CASSLVGVGNEQFF.

This clone was counted a few times. This chain uses TRBV7-2 with TRBJ2-7; TRBD1 matches at 11 bases. Germline-derived CDR1 and CDR2 are SGHTA and FQGNSA. The CDR3 covers 15 residues. V gave up 5 bases and J gave up 5 bases; unmatched junction bases: 8. The CDR3 protein is CASSGWTGGSNEQYF. CDR3 DNA sequence: TGTGCCAGCAGCGGATGGACAGGGGGCAGCAACGAGCAGTACTTC.

Concerning this clone itself: Other DNA variants within this sample encode the same CDR3. The chain is built from TRBV10-1 and TRBJ1-2, with 7 bases identical to TRBD1. Per the germline V gene, CDR1 is WNHNN and CDR2 is SYGVQD (reference sequence). This CDR3 region has 14 residues. The ends lost 0 bases at V and 4 bases at J; junction bases unmatched: 2. The CDR3 DNA reads as TGCGCCAGCAGTGAGTCGTCAGGGGGCTATGGCTACACCTTC. This sequence encodes CASSESSGGYGYTF.

This chain connects TRBV5-1 to TRBJ1-5; TRBD1 agrees at 7 bases. Trimming removed 3 bases from V and 7 bases from J; junction bases left unmatched: 7. Germline V gene sequence: CDR1 SGHRS, CDR2 YFSETQ. This CDR3 contains 14 residues. The CDR3 DNA follows: TGCGCCAGCAGCTCGACAGGGCGGGAACAGCCCCAGCATTTT. This translates into CASSSTGREQPQHF.

The genes are TRBV9 and TRBJ2-3; the match to TRBD2 covers 7 bases. J was trimmed by 0 bases and V by 0 bases; bases with no gene match: 7. The CDR3 covers 17 residues. Germline-derived CDR1 and CDR2 are SGDLS and YYNGEE. As DNA, the CDR3 is TGTGCCAGCAGCGTAGTGGGGGAGACTAGCAGCACAGATACGCAGTATTTT. It yields the protein CASSVVGETSSTDTQYF.

V is TRBV11-2 and J is TRBJ2-1, with D perhaps matching TRBD2 (6 bases). Germline V gene data show CDR1 as SGHAT and CDR2 as FQNNGV. Trimming cost V 0 bases and J 7 bases, with 19 bases left between them. There are 17 residues in the CDR3. CDR3 loop: CASSLELSGKRVNEQFF. Written as DNA, the CDR3 is TGTGCCAGCAGCTTAGAGCTATCCGGGAAGCGGGTTAATGAGCAGTTCTTC.